Listed below are T cell receptor beta chains from one sample, sequenced in a study of cytomegalovirus exposure and HLA in healthy donors. Only in-frame clones appear in the TCRdb table, and some are missing; sequencing was by immunoSEQ multiplex PCR. The data contain more than 85,000 clones, approximately 82% of them singletons. Material: PBMCs. The source of these receptors is a man aged 40-49 years in good health and CMV-seronegative. CDR3s include the opening cysteine and the closing phenylalanine or tryptophan. Fields, in order: D gene, V gene, clone size, J gene, CDR3 DNA, CDR3 protein. D genes are given only for firm matches. The listing skips clone size in some rows; elsewhere it reads once, few, many or a size class.

>TRBD2|TRBV19|.|TRBJ2-1
TGTGCTCCTCCTACAAGGGGCCTAGCGGGGGGCCGTTGGAATGAGCAGTTCTTC
CAPPTRGLAGGRWNEQFF
>.|TRBV11-2|.|TRBJ1-3
TGTGCCAGCGGGGCCTCTGGAAACACCATATATTTT
CASGASGNTIYF
>.|TRBV5-4|.|TRBJ1-6
TGTGCCGCCCGAGGTTCCTATAATTCACCCCTCCACTTT
CAARGSYNSPLHF
>.|TRBV29-1|.|TRBJ1-1
TGCAGCGTTGAGATTGGGGGGGGAGGCACTGAAGCTTTCTTT
CSVEIGGGGTEAFF
>TRBD2|TRBV27|.|TRBJ2-2
TGTGCCAGCAGAGGGACTAGCGGGGGGGTTACCGGGGAGCTGTTTTTT
CASRGTSGGVTGELFF
>.|TRBV9|.|TRBJ1-2
TGTGCCAGCAGCGTAGGAGGGCTCGGCGGTGGCTATGGCTACACCTTC
CASSVGGLGGGYGYTF
>.|TRBV19|.|TRBJ1-3
TGTGCCAGCACGGTGGCTGGAAACACCATATATTTT
CASTVAGNTIYF
>.|TRBV2|.|TRBJ2-3
TGTGCCAGCAGTTACACAGATACGCAGTATTTT
CASSYTDTQYF
>.|TRBV28|.|TRBJ2-3
TGTGCCTTCAGCAGCGGACTTACCACAGATACGCAGTATTTT
CAFSSGLTTDTQYF
>.|TRBV19|.|TRBJ2-2
TGTGCCAGTATGTTACAGGAGGGCTACACCGGGGAGCTGTTTTTT
CASMLQEGYTGELFF
>.|TRBV9|.|TRBJ2-1
TGTGCCAGCAGCGTAGGAGGGGGGGCCCGGAATGAGCAGTTCTTC
CASSVGGGARNEQFF
>.|TRBV10-1|.|TRBJ2-2
TGCGCCAGCAGTGAATGGCCCAGGACCGGGGAGCTGTTTTTT
CASSEWPRTGELFF
>TRBD1|TRBV19|.|TRBJ1-1
TGTGCCAGTAGTACCTTACAGGGGATCCACACTGAAGCTTTCTTT
CASSTLQGIHTEAFF
>.|TRBV13|.|TRBJ2-3
TGTGCCAGCAGCTCCCCAGGGAGGGGGGGGGTCACAGATACGCAGTATTTT
CASSSPGRGGVTDTQYF
>TRBD1|TRBV4-3|.|TRBJ1-1
TGCGCCAGCAGCCAAGAACCGGGACAGGTGAACACTGAAGCTTTCTTT
CASSQEPGQVNTEAFF
>TRBD1|TRBV6-6|few|TRBJ2-2
TGTGCCAGCAGTTATGAAACAGGGGACACCGGGGAGCTGTTTTTT
CASSYETGDTGELFF
>TRBD1|TRBV10-3|once|TRBJ2-5
TGTGCCATCAGCTTGGGGACAGGGGAAGAGACCCAGTACTTC
CAISLGTGEETQYF
>.|TRBV4-3|once|TRBJ1-2
TGCGCCAGCAGCCAAGATCGGGGGGTAGAGGGGCCATATGGCTACACCTTC
CASSQDRGVEGPYGYTF
>.|TRBV14|.|TRBJ1-1
TGTGCCAGCAGCCGATCATACTGGTCCAGGGCGGGGTGGACTGAAGCTTTCTTT
CASSRSYWSRAGWTEAFF
>.|TRBV27|.|TRBJ2-7
TGTGCCAGCAGTTTAGGTGGGGGCTCGTCGTGGGAGCAGTACTTC
CASSLGGGSSWEQYF
>.|TRBV6-1|.|TRBJ2-7
TGTGCCAGCAGGAACCCGGGTTTCTACGAGCAGTACTTC
CASRNPGFYEQYF
>TRBD1|TRBV6-5|.|TRBJ1-2
TGTGCCAGCAGACGGGACAGGGAAGTGCCTGGCTACACCTTC
CASRRDREVPGYTF
>.|TRBV30|.|TRBJ1-2
TGTGCCTGGAGAAATGTGGGGGGTGCCTATGGCTACACCTTC
CAWRNVGGAYGYTF
>TRBD1|TRBV12-5|.|TRBJ2-7
TGTGCTAGTGGTTCAGGGACAGGGGGCGAGCAGTACTTC
CASGSGTGGEQYF
>.|TRBV5-1|.|TRBJ1-5
TGCGCCAGCAGCTTGGTTCCAGTCGGACAGAGCAATCAGCCCCAGCATTTT
CASSLVPVGQSNQPQHF
>TRBD2|TRBV5-1|once|TRBJ2-5
TGCGCCAGCAGCTTGGCCGGGACTAGCCCAGAGACCCAGTACTTC
CASSLAGTSPETQYF
>TRBD2|TRBV7-8|.|TRBJ2-7
TGTGCCAGCAGCCCAGAGCGGGGCCCAAGCTACGAGCAGTACTTC
CASSPERGPSYEQYF
>.|TRBV27|.|TRBJ2-7
TGTGCCAGCAGTTTCTCAGGGGCCTACGAGCAGTACTTC
CASSFSGAYEQYF
>TRBD1|TRBV7-9|.|TRBJ1-2
TGTGCCAGCAGCTCTTTACAGGGGGGGTCGGCTAACTATGGCTACACCTTC
CASSSLQGGSANYGYTF
>.|TRBV29-1|few|TRBJ1-2
TGCAGCGTTGAAACAGGAACGGACTATGGCTACACCTTC
CSVETGTDYGYTF
>.|TRBV11-1|.|TRBJ2-4
TGTGCCAGCAGTCCCCACCTGAAAGGACTGAGGGACATTCGGTACTTC
CASSPHLKGLRDIRYF
>.|TRBV29-1|.|TRBJ1-1
TGCAGCGGAAACAGGAACACTGAAGCTTTCTTT
CSGNRNTEAFF
>.|TRBV6-1|few|TRBJ1-1
TGTGCCAGCAGTGTCTTCGGCAGGGGTTTTCCGAAGAACACTGAAGCTTTCTTT
CASSVFGRGFPKNTEAFF
>TRBD2|TRBV5-8|.|TRBJ2-7
TGTGCCAGCAGACTAGCGGGCTCCTACGAGCAGTACTTC
CASRLAGSYEQYF
>.|TRBV7-7|.|TRBJ2-5
TGTGCTAGCAGCTTAGAGGGGGGGCTTGGAGAGACCCAGTACTTC
CASSLEGGLGETQYF
>TRBD1|TRBV5-6|.|TRBJ1-5
TGTGCCAGCAGCCCCGGACAGGACCATCAGCCCCAGCATTTT
CASSPGQDHQPQHF
>TRBD1|TRBV4-3|.|TRBJ2-1
TGCGCCAGCAGCCAATTGACCGGGACAGGGGATGAGCAGTTCTTC
CASSQLTGTGDEQFF
>TRBD1|TRBV19|once|TRBJ2-2
TGTGCCAGTATTCCATACGGGACAGGGTTAGCCGGGGAGCTGTTTTTT
CASIPYGTGLAGELFF
>.|TRBV5-6|.|TRBJ1-2
TGTGCCAGCAGCTTGGGAGCCCCGGTGGAGGGCTACACCTTC
CASSLGAPVEGYTF
>TRBD2|TRBV4-1|.|TRBJ2-1
TGCGCCAGCAGCCCGAGGTGGGGGGGCTCCTACAATGAGCAGTTCTTC
CASSPRWGGSYNEQFF
>TRBD2|TRBV4-1|once|TRBJ2-1
TGCGCCAGCAGCCAAGGTTTAGCATCTTTCGGTACTAGCGCCCGGTATGAGCAGTTCTTC
CASSQGLASFGTSARYEQFF
>.|TRBV19|.|TRBJ2-5
TGTGCCAGTAGTTTCTCGCCAGACCAAGAGACCCAGTACTTC
CASSFSPDQETQYF
>.|TRBV5-5|.|TRBJ1-2
TGTGCCAGCAGCTGGAGGATGGCCCGGAACTATGGCTACACCTTC
CASSWRMARNYGYTF
>.|TRBV11-2|.|TRBJ1-6
TGTGCCAGCAGCTCCGGTAGTTTTGGGAGAAATTCACCCCTCCACTTT
CASSSGSFGRNSPLHF
>.|TRBV5-1|.|TRBJ1-3
TGCGCCAGCAGCTTGGACAGGGCGGGAAACACCATATATTTT
CASSLDRAGNTIYF
>.|TRBV4-1|.|TRBJ1-2
TGCGCCAGCAGCCGCCCCACCGGGGAGTCCCATGGCTACACCTTC
CASSRPTGESHGYTF
>.|TRBV29-1|few|TRBJ1-2
TGCAGCGTTGAAGGGGCCGTGGGAGATGGCTACACCTTC
CSVEGAVGDGYTF
>.|TRBV4-1|.|TRBJ2-7
TGCGCCAGCAGCCCCGGGGAGAGAGCCTACGAGCAGTACTTC
CASSPGERAYEQYF
>TRBD1|TRBV4-1|.|TRBJ1-6
TGCGCCAGCAGCCAAGATGGACAGGGAAACTCACCCCTCCACTTT
CASSQDGQGNSPLHF
>.|TRBV6-5|.|TRBJ1-2
TGTGCCAGCAGCCGGGACTCCCTTTATGGCTACACCTTC
CASSRDSLYGYTF
>.|TRBV7-9|.|TRBJ1-1
TGTGCCAGCAGCCCAACCGGGAGAAGAGGGGCTTTCTTT
CASSPTGRRGAFF
>TRBD1|TRBV4-1|.|TRBJ2-1
TGCGCCAGCAGCCAAGTGAACGGGCAGGGGGCGTTCAATGAGCAGTTCTTC
CASSQVNGQGAFNEQFF
>.|TRBV19|.|TRBJ2-7
TGTGCCAGTAGTATCAACGGAGCCTACGAGCAGTACTTC
CASSINGAYEQYF
>TRBD2|TRBV7-3|.|TRBJ2-3
TGTGCCAGCAGTCGAGAGCGGGGTCCCCCAGATACGCAGTATTTT
CASSRERGPPDTQYF
>TRBD1|TRBV5-1|.|TRBJ1-2
TGCGCCAGCAGCTACGGACAGGCCTATGGCTACACCTTC
CASSYGQAYGYTF